This T cell receptor (beta chain) is from a study of T cells in Graves' hyperthyroidism and ophthalmopathy. In its sample, this clonotype was seen a few times. Trimming pared 3 bases from V and 7 bases from J, leaving 12 bases between. The CDR3 spans 13 residues. Germline CDR1 is MDHEN and CDR2 is SYDVKM. Amplification of TCR beta CDR3 regions used RNA as the template. Initially, a first-round RT-PCR of the TCR CDR3 employed the HTBI primer set. TCRdb independently ran MiXCR on the multiplex PCR reads; one entry per CDR3 protein. The table includes more than 600,000 distinct CDR3 sequences, 16% detected once.

This sequence joins TRBV28 and TRBJ1-2; D remains ambiguous. The receptor was derived from a man aged 18 to 30 with Graves' hyperthyroidism. Sequencing was done on a sample of blood. This CDR3 reads CASSLGSPGGYTF. CDR3 DNA sequence: TGTGCCAGCAGTTTGGGCAGTCCAGGTGGCTACACCTTC.